A selection of T cell receptor beta chains follows, all from one sample in a study of early T cells in non-severe SARS-CoV-2 infection. MiXCR, applied by TCRdb to the 5' RACE reads, yields one record per CDR3 protein. The sample has about 49,000 distinct CDR3 sequences, 4% to 5% seen once. The specimen was whole blood. Source of these receptors: an adult who was a healthcare worker with PCR-confirmed SARS-CoV-2 infection or an uninfected control (not recorded which). Each CDR3 is given with its conserved first and last residue. A D gene is named only where the DNA matches it firmly. Clone sizes are given selectively: once, few, many, or a class where the clone is expanded.

>TRBV27|many|TRBJ2-5|TRBD2
TGTGCCAGCAGTAGGACTAGCGGGAGAACCCAGTACTTC
CASSRTSGRTQYF
>TRBV10-3|many|TRBJ2-7|.
TGTGCCATCAGTGCAGGGTTTAGTTGCGAGCAGTACTTC
CAISAGFSCEQYF
>TRBV1|many|TRBJ2-3|.
TGCACCAGCAGCCAAGAACGGGATAGTATCGATACGCAGTATTTT
CTSSQERDSIDTQYF
>TRBV5-4|many|TRBJ2-3|.
TGTGCCAGCAGCCGCGGGGACACAGATACGCAGTATTTT
CASSRGDTDTQYF
>TRBV12-3/TRBV12-4|few|TRBJ2-2|TRBD1
TGTGCCAGCAGCGAAATGACAGGGAGTACCGGGGAGCTGTTTTTT
CASSEMTGSTGELFF
>TRBV6-2/TRBV6-3|many|TRBJ1-1|TRBD1
TGTGCCAGCAGTTACTCACGGACAGGGATGAACACTGAAGCTTTCTTT
CASSYSRTGMNTEAFF
>TRBV3-1|.|TRBJ1-4|.
TGTGCCAGCAGCCGCGATTCTCACAGGGAAAAACTGTTTTTT
CASSRDSHREKLFF
>TRBV2|many|TRBJ2-7|TRBD1
TGTGCCAGCAGGGTCGGGACAGACGGATCCTACGAGCAGTACTTC
CASRVGTDGSYEQYF
>TRBV5-8|.|TRBJ2-3|.
TGTGCCAGCAGCTTGCTGTCCGGGACATCTTTCTGGTGGTTT
CASSLLSGTSFWWF
>TRBV12-3/TRBV12-4|many|TRBJ1-4|.
TGTGCCAGCAGTTTAAAGGCTAATGAAAAACTGTTTTTT
CASSLKANEKLFF
>TRBV20-1|many|TRBJ2-7|.
TGCAGTGCCCTCCTCAGAAGCCCTCAGTACTTC
CSALLRSPQYF
>TRBV7-2|many|TRBJ2-1|TRBD1
TGTGCCAGCAGATTCACCGGGACAGAGTACGTCTTC
CASRFTGTEYVF
>TRBV19|.|TRBJ2-1|.
TGTGCCAGTAGTACCGGGGTCACAGTGGAGTTCTTC
CASSTGVTVEFF
>TRBV5-5|few|TRBJ1-1|.
TGTGCCAGCAGCTTGGTGGGCGAGATGGCGGCTTCCCCAATGAACACTGAAGCTTTCTTT
CASSLVGEMAASPMNTEAFF
>TRBV7-9|many|TRBJ2-7|.
TGTGCCAGCAGCTTGTACGGTTCCTACGAGCAGTACTTC
CASSLYGSYEQYF
>TRBV14|many|TRBJ2-7|.
TGTGCCAGCAGCCAAGGATTTTATTTGTCAGAGAACTACGAGCAGTACTTC
CASSQGFYLSENYEQYF
>TRBV7-9|many|TRBJ1-1|.
TGTGCCAGCAGCTTAGAGGGGTCATTCACTGAAGCTTTCTTT
CASSLEGSFTEAFF
>TRBV21-1|few|TRBJ2-1|.
TGTGCCAGCAGCCCCCAGACTAGCTGGGATGAGCAGTTCTTC
CASSPQTSWDEQFF
>TRBV19|few|TRBJ2-5|TRBD1
TGTGCCAGTACTACGACAGGGGACTCCGGGGACCAGTACTTC
CASTTTGDSGDQYF
>TRBV7-2|many|TRBJ1-5|.
TGTGCCAGCAGCCCACTCCTTTCTGGGGATCAGCCCCAGCATTTT
CASSPLLSGDQPQHF
>TRBV20-1|many|TRBJ2-7|TRBD2
TGCAGTGCTAGACCAGCTAGCGGGATCTCCTACGAGCAGTACTTC
CSARPASGISYEQYF
>TRBV19|many|TRBJ2-1|TRBD2
TGTGCCAGTAGCATGGGACTAGCGGGAGGTTCCTACAATGAGCAGTTCTTC
CASSMGLAGGSYNEQFF
>TRBV4-1|many|TRBJ1-5|.
TGCGCCAGCAGCCTAACACCCGAGAGGGCCCAGCATTTT
CASSLTPERAQHF
>TRBV6-6|.|TRBJ2-7|TRBD2
TGTGCCAGCACCCCGACTAGCGGGAGATACGAGCAGTACTTC
CASTPTSGRYEQYF
>TRBV4-3|many|TRBJ2-1|TRBD2
TGCGCCAGCAGCCTAAGATCCGGGACTAGCGTAATTGAGCAGTTCTTC
CASSLRSGTSVIEQFF
>TRBV20-1|many|TRBJ2-7|.
TGCAGTGCTAGTTTCACAGGGATCTACGAGCAGTACTTC
CSASFTGIYEQYF
>TRBV6-1|.|TRBJ1-5|.
TGTGCCAGCACGGAGGCAGGGGTGAGCAATCAGCCCCAGCATTTT
CASTEAGVSNQPQHF
>TRBV9|few|TRBJ2-3|TRBD2
TGTGCCAGCAGCGTAGCCCCCGGGACTACCGATGCCATGGATACGCAGTATTTT
CASSVAPGTTDAMDTQYF
>TRBV11-1|.|TRBJ2-1|.
TGTGCCAGCAGCTCGAGGACTATCTACAATGAGCAGTTCTTC
CASSSRTIYNEQFF
>TRBV7-9|many|TRBJ2-5|.
TGTGCCAGCAGCTTGAGGGGAGAGACCCAGTACTTC
CASSLRGETQYF
>TRBV20-1|many|TRBJ1-5|.
TGCAGTGCTACCGCGGGATACGGAAAGCCCCAGCATTTT
CSATAGYGKPQHF
>TRBV29-1|many|TRBJ2-2|TRBD1
TGCAGCGTTGATGGGACAGGAGCGAACACCGGGGAGCTGTTTTTT
CSVDGTGANTGELFF
>TRBV20-1|many|TRBJ1-5|.
TGCAGCACCCGGGTGGACTCCAATCAGCCCCAGCATTTT
CSTRVDSNQPQHF
>TRBV19|many|TRBJ2-5|TRBD1
TGTGCCAGTAGTTCTCCCCGGGACAGGTTGGAGACCCAGTACTTC
CASSSPRDRLETQYF
>TRBV13|few|TRBJ1-1|TRBD1
TGTGCCAGCAGCTCTACCGGGACAGCTGAAGCTTTCTTT
CASSSTGTAEAFF
>TRBV11-2|few|TRBJ2-3|.
TGTGCCAGCAGCCGGACACCGCGACGCACAGATACGCAGTATTTT
CASSRTPRRTDTQYF
>TRBV7-9|few|TRBJ2-1|.
TGTGCCAGCAGCTTTAGATTCTTGGGTGAGCAGTTCTTC
CASSFRFLGEQFF
>TRBV12-3/TRBV12-4|.|TRBJ2-7|.
TGTGCCAGCAGCCCCGGTGCTGGGGACGAGCAGTACTTC
CASSPGAGDEQYF
>TRBV5-1|many|TRBJ1-2|TRBD1
TGCGCCAGCAGCTTAGGGACAGGGGCGAACTATGGCTACACCTTC
CASSLGTGANYGYTF
>TRBV2|many|TRBJ2-7|.
TGTGCCAGCAGTACCGGGAACAGTCACGAGCAGTACTTC
CASSTGNSHEQYF
>TRBV6-4|many|TRBJ2-7|.
TGTGCCAGCAGCCCATGGATCTACGAGCAGTACTTC
CASSPWIYEQYF
>TRBV4-3|.|TRBJ2-3|TRBD2
TGCGCCAGCAGCCAAGCGCCGGGAGGAACAGATACGCAGTATTTT
CASSQAPGGTDTQYF
>TRBV7-9|few|TRBJ1-2|.
TGTGCCAGCAGCTCACCTTCTCTGGGTAACTATGGCTACACCTTC
CASSSPSLGNYGYTF
>TRBV19|many|TRBJ2-2|.
TGTGCCAGTACCCTCACGGGGGAGCTGTTTTTT
CASTLTGELFF
>TRBV13|many|TRBJ2-3|.
TGTGCCAGCAGCCCCCGACAACTAGAAAGCACAGATACGCAGTATTTT
CASSPRQLESTDTQYF
>TRBV6-2/TRBV6-3|many|TRBJ2-3|.
TGTGCCAGCAGTTACTCGAATGGCCCCCCAGATACGCAGTATTTT
CASSYSNGPPDTQYF
>TRBV20-1|many|TRBJ2-2|.
TGCAGTGCTAGGGCAGGGGCAAACACCGGGGAGCTGTTTTTT
CSARAGANTGELFF
>TRBV19|.|TRBJ1-1|.
TGTGCCAGTAGTATGGGGGCGTTGAACACTGAAGCTTTCTTT
CASSMGALNTEAFF
>TRBV24-1|many|TRBJ2-5|TRBD1
TGTGCCACCAGTGACCCCCCGACAGGGGAGACCCAGTACTTC
CATSDPPTGETQYF
>TRBV20-1|many|TRBJ2-1|TRBD2
TGCAGTGCTAAAAGGACTAGCGGCTCCTACAATGAGCAGTTCTTC
CSAKRTSGSYNEQFF
>TRBV27|many|TRBJ2-2|TRBD1
TGTGCCAGCAGCAAGCGGACAGGGGCGGCGAACACCGGGGAGCTGTTTTTT
CASSKRTGAANTGELFF
>TRBV19|.|TRBJ2-7|.
TGTGCCAGTAGTTCTCGGGGGATCTACGAGCAGTACTTC
CASSSRGIYEQYF
>TRBV3-1|few|TRBJ1-1|.
TGTGCCAGCAGCCAGGGGCAGCGGATGTACACTGAAGCTTTCTTT
CASSQGQRMYTEAFF
>TRBV5-4|.|TRBJ1-1|.
TGTGCCAGCAGCCTTAACTCTCTCACTGAAGCTTTCTTT
CASSLNSLTEAFF
>TRBV20-1|few|TRBJ1-1|.
TGCAGTGCTAGGAGACCCAGCGGCACTGAAGCTTTCTTT
CSARRPSGTEAFF